This T cell receptor (beta chain) emerged from a study of neurological immune-mediated disorders. Study observations and caveats: Expansion of TCR clones was greatest in HTLV-1-associated myelopathy and smallest in multiple sclerosis, where it fell below that of healthy controls.

J was trimmed by 2 bases and V by 3 bases; bases with no gene match: 6. Germline values: CDR1 MRHNA, CDR2 SNTAGT. The CDR3 sequence is 16 residues long. There are many counts of this clonotype. What it binds is not known. A 10-nucleotide random UMI tagged transcripts in template-switch 5'RACE cDNA synthesis. The yield of each sequencing run was over 170 million TCR-beta sequences from 15-18 subjects. TCRdb redid the calling of the 5' RACE reads with MiXCR, one entry per CDR3 protein. Here the sample spans about 19,000 distinct CDR3 sequences, 6% to 8.5% being singletons. The chain carries TRBV6-4 and TRBJ2-3; 9 nucleotides agree with TRBD2. The sample was CD8+ T cells from blood. The receptor's source is a woman between 25 and 40 years old with HTLV-1-associated myelopathy (HAM/TSP). The CDR3 DNA follows: TGTGCCAGCAGTGATCGAGCGGGGGGCTCCACAGATACGCAGTATTTT. Amino acid sequence: CASSDRAGGSTDTQYF.